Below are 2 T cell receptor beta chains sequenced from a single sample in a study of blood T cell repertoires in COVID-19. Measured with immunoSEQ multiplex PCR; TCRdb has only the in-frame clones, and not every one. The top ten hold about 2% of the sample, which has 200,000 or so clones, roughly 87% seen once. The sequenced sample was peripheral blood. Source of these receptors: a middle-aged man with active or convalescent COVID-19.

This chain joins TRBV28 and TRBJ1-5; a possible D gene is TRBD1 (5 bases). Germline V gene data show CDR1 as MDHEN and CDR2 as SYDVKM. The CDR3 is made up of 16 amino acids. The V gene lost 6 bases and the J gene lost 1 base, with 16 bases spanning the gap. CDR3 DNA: TGTGCCAGCAGCCTTCGCGGACGGACAAGCAATCAGCCCCAGCATTTT. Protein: CASSLRGRTSNQPQHF.

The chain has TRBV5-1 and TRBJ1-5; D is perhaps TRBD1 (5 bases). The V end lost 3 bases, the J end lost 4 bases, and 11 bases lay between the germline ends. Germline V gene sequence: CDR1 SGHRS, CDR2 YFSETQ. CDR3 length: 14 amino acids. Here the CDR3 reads CASSSGAGNQPQHF. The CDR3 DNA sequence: TGCGCCAGCAGCTCCGGCGCAGGGAATCAGCCCCAGCATTTT.